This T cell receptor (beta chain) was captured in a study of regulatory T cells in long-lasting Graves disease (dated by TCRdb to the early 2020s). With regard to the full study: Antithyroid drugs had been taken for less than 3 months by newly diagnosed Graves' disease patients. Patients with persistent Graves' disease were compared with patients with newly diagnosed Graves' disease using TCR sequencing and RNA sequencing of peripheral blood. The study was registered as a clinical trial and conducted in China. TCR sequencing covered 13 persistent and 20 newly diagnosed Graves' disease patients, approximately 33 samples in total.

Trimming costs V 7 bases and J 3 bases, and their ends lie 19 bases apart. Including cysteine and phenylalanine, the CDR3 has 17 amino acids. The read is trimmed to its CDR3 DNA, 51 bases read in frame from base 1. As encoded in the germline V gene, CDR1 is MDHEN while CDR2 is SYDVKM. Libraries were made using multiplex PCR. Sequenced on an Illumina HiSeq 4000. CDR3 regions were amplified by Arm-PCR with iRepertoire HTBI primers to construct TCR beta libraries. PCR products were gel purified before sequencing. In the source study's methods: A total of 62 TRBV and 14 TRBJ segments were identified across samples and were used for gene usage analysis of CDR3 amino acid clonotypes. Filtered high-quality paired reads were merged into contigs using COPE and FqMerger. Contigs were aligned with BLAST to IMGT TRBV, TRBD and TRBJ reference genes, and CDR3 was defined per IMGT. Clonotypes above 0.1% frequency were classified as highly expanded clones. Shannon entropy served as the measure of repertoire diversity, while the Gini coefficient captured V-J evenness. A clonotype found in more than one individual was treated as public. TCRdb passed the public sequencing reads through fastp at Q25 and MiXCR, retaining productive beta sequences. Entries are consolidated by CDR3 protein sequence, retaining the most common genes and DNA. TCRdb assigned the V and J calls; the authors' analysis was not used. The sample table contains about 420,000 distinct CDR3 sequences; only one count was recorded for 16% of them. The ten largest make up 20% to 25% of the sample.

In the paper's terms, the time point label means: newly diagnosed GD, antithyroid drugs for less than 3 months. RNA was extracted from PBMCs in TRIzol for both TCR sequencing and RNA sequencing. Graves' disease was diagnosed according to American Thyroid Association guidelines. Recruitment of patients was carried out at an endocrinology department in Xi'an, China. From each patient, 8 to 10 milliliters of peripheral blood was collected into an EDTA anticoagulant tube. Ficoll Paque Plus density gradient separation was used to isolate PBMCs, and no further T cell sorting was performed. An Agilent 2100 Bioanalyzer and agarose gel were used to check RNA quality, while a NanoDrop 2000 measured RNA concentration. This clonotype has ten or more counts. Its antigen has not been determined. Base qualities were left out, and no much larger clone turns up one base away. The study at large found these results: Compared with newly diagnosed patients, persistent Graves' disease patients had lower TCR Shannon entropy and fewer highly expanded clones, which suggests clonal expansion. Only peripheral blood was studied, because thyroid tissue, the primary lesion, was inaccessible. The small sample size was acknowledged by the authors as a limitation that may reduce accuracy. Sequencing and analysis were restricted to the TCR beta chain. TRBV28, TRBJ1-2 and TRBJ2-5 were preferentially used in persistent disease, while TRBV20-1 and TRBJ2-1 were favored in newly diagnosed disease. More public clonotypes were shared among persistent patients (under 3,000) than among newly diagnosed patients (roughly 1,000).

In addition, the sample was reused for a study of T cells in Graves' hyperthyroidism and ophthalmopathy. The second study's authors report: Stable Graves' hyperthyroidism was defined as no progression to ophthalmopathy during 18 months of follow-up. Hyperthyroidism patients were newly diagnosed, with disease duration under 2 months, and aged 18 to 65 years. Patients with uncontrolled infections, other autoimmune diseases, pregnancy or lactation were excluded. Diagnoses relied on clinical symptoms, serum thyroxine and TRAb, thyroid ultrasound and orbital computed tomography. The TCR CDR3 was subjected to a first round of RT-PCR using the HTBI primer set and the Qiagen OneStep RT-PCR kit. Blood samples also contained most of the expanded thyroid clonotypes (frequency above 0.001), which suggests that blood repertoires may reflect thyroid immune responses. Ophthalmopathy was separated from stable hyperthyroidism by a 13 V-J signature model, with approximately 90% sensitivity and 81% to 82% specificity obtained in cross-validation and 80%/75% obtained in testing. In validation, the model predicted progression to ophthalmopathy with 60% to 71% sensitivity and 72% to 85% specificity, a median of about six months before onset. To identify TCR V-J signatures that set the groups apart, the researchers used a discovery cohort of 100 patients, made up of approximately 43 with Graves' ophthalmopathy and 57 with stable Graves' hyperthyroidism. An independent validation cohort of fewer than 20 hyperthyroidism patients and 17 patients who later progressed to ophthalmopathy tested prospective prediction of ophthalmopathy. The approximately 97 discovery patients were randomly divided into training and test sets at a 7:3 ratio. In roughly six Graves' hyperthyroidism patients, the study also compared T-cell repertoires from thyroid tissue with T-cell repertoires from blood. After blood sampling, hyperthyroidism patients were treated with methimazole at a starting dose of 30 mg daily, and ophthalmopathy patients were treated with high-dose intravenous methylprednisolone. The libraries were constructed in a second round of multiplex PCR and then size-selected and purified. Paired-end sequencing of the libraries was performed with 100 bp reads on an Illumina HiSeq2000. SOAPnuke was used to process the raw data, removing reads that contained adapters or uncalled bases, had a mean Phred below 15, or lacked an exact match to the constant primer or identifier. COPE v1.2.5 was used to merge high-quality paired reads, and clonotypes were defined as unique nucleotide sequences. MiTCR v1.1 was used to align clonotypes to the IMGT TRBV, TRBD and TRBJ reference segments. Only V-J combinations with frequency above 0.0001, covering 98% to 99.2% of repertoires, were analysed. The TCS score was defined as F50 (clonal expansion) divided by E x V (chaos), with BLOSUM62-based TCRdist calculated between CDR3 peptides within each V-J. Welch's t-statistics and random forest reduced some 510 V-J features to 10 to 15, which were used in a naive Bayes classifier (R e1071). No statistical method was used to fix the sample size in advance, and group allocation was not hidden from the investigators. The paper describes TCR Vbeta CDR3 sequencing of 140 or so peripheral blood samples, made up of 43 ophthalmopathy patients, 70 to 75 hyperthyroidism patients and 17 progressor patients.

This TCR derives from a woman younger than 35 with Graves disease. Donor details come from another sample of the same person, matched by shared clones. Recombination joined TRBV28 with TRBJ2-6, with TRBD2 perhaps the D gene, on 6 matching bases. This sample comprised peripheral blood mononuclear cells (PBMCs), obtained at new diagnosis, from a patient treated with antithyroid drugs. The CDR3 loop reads CASTSSAHRVGANVLTF. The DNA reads TGTGCCAGCACCTCTAGCGCCCATCGGGTTGGGGCCAACGTCCTGACTTTC.